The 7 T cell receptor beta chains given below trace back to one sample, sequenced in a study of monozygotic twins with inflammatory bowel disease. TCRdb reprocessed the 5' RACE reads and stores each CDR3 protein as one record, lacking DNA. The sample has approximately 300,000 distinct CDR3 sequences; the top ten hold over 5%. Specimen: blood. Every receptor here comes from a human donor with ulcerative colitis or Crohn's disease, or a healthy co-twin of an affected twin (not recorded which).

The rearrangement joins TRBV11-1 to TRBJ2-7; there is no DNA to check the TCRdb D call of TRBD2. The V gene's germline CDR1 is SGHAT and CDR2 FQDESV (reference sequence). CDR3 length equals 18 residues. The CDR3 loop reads CASRGGRLAGDSSYEQYF.

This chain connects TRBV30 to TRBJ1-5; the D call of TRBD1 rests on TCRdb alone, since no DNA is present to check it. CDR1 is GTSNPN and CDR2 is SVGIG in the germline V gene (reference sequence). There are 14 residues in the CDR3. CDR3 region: CAWSLQGGNQPQHF.

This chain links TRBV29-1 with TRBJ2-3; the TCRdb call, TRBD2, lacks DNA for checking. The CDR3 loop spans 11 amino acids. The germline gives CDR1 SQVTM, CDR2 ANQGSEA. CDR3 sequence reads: CSPRASDTQYF.

CDR3 amino acids: CASSATGENTGELFF. The chain joins TRBV6-4 to TRBJ2-2; TCRdb's D call of TRBD1 is untestable without DNA. The CDR3 covers 15 residues. Germline loops: CDR1 MRHNA, CDR2 SNTAGT.

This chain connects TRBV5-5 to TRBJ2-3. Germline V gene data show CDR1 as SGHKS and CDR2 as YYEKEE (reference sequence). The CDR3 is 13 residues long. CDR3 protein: CASSPMGTDTQYF.

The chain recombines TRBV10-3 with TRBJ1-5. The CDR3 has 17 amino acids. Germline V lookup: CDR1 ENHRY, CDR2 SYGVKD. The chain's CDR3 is CAISESISRGKAQPQHF.

CDR3 in amino acids: CASTIAGTSGNTIYF. This chain links TRBV6-1 with TRBJ1-3; TCRdb selects TRBD1, and the lack of DNA leaves this call unchecked. CDR1 MNHNS and CDR2 SASEGT come from the germline V gene. The CDR3 covers 15 residues.